These 16 T cell receptor beta chains originate from one sample sequenced in a study of OX40 agonist ivuxolimab in advanced cancers. The data were produced by immunoSEQ multiplex PCR, yet TCRdb's version contains in-frame clones alone and is incomplete. The sample consists of some 57,000 clones, nearly 85% of them appearing once. The sequencing here drew on CD4+ or CD8+ T cells sorted from blood, taken in a trial of the OX40 agonist ivuxolimab. These receptor sequences come from an adult with an advanced solid tumor such as melanoma, head and neck, liver or kidney cancer.

This sequence joins TRBV5-1 and TRBJ2-5; TRBD2 matches at 11 bases. This CDR3 is 15 amino acids long. In germline, CDR1 is SGHRS, CDR2 YFSETQ. Germline trimming cut 8 bases from V and 5 bases from J; bases unmatched to any gene: 11. The CDR3 sequence is CASKPDTSGGETQYF. In nucleotides, the CDR3 is TGCGCCAGTAAGCCAGATACTAGCGGGGGTGAGACCCAGTACTTC.

The V call is TRBV7-6, the J call TRBJ2-5; D gene unclear. The ends were cut back, 0 bases at V and 4 bases at J, with 6 bases in the middle. The CDR3 covers 13 residues. Germline-derived CDR1 and CDR2 are SGHVS and FNYEAQ. The CDR3 DNA follows: TGTGCCAGCAGCTTAGCTCGACCAGAGACCCAGTACTTC. Translating it yields CASSLARPETQYF.

The chain is built from TRBV6-6 and TRBJ1-6; the D is unclear. The ends were cut back, 6 bases at V and 9 bases at J, with 15 bases in the middle. The germline gives CDR1 MNHNY, CDR2 SVGAGI (reference sequence). CDR3 length equals 14 residues. The CDR3 bases are TGTGCCAGCAGGCCACCGGGCTTGGGTTCACCCCTCCACTTT. Translation: CASRPPGLGSPLHF.

The chain couples TRBV15 to TRBJ2-7, with D possibly matching TRBD1 (6 bases). Looked up from germline, CDR1 is LNHNV and CDR2 is YYDKDF (reference sequence). Trimming left V 3 bases short and J 0 bases short, with 9 bases between. There are 14 residues in the CDR3. In nucleotides, the CDR3 is TGTGCCACCAGCAGTCAGGGGAGCTCCTACGAGCAGTACTTC. This sequence encodes CATSSQGSSYEQYF.

In this sample, this clone turned up a few times. The J gene is TRBJ2-3, the V gene TRBV5-4, with 8 bases that match TRBD2. The CDR3 runs 16 residues. Germline CDR1 is SGHNT and CDR2 is YYREEE (reference sequence). Trimming removed 1 base from V and 1 base from J; junction bases left unmatched: 5. As DNA, the CDR3 is TGTGCCAGCAGCTTGTTCGGGGGGGCTGGCACAGATACGCAGTATTTT. This encodes CASSLFGGAGTDTQYF.

This sequence joins TRBV6-5 and TRBJ2-1; TRBD2 is a possible D gene (7 bases). Germline V gene data show CDR1 as MNHEY and CDR2 as SVGAGI. V lost 10 bases to trimming and J lost 2 bases, with 15 bases between them. The CDR3 sequence is 14 residues long. The chain's CDR3 is CATARGAPYNEQFF. The CDR3 nucleotides are TGTGCCACCGCTCGGGGGGCTCCCTACAATGAGCAGTTCTTC.

The J gene is TRBJ2-3, the V gene TRBV7-8, with 10 positions matching TRBD1. Germline trimming cut 6 bases from V and 2 bases from J; bases unmatched to any gene: 5. The CDR3 loop spans 15 amino acids. Per the germline V gene, CDR1 is SGHVS and CDR2 is FQNEAQ. CDR3 DNA: TGTGCCAGCAGTGACAGGGGGCATGTCACAGATACGCAGTATTTT. Translated: CASSDRGHVTDTQYF. The full variable domain, completed using reference TRBV7-8 and TRBJ2-3, is GAGVSQSPRYKVAKRGQDVALRCDPISGHVSLFWYQQALGQGPEFLTYFQNEAQLDKSGLPSDRFFAERPEGSVSTLKIQRTQQEDSAVYLCASSDRGHVTDTQYFGPGTRLTVL.

The V call is TRBV19, the J call TRBJ2-3, with 7 bases lining up with TRBD2. Germline V gene lookup returns CDR1 LNHDA and CDR2 SQIVND (reference sequence). CDR3 length: 16 amino acids. Unmatched junction bases numbered 6, after V lost 0 bases and J lost 3 bases. The CDR3: CASSIERRGSTDTQYF. CDR3 DNA sequence: TGTGCCAGTAGTATAGAGCGGCGGGGGTCGACAGATACGCAGTATTTT.

The V gene is TRBV9, the J gene TRBJ2-1; D may be TRBD2 (6 bases). The CDR3 loop spans 15 amino acids. Trimming shortened V by 3 bases and J by 3 bases, and 13 bases separated the two germline ends. Germline CDR1 is SGDLS and CDR2 is YYNGEE. DNA of the CDR3: TGTGCCAGCAGCGCCTCGGGGGTCGGCTACAATGAGCAGTTCTTC. It specifies CASSASGVGYNEQFF.

The chain employs TRBV11-3 and TRBJ1-2; 7 nucleotides agree with TRBD1. The CDR3 is 11 residues long. Germline CDR1 and CDR2: SGHNT and YENEEA. The J segment lost 7 bases and the V segment lost 5 bases, leaving 1 base of the junction unmatched. CDR3 DNA sequence: TGTGCCAGCAGCCCAGGGGGTGGCTACACCTTC. This encodes CASSPGGGYTF. Complete variable domain (other parts from reference TRBV11-3 and TRBJ1-2): EAGVVQSPRYKIIEKKQPVAFWCNPISGHNTLYWYLQNLGQGPELLIRYENEEAVDDSQLPKDRFSAERLKGVDSTLKIQPAELGDSAVYLCASSPGGGYTFGSGTRLTVV.

This clone occurred a few times. V and J are TRBV11-2 and TRBJ1-5; TRBD1 aligns across 9 bases. This CDR3 has 14 amino acids. After removal of 5 bases from V and 4 bases from J, the junction contained 3 bases not matched to a gene. Germline loops: CDR1 SGHAT, CDR2 FQNNGV. The CDR3 DNA reads as TGTGCCAGCAGCAGCGACAGGGGGAATCAGCCCCAGCATTTT. It specifies CASSSDRGNQPQHF. Full variable domain (remainder filled in from reference TRBV11-2 and TRBJ1-5): EAGVAQSPRYKIIEKRQSVAFWCNPISGHATLYWYQQILGQGPKLLIQFQNNGVVDDSQLPKDRFSAERLKGVDSTLKIQPAKLEDSAVYLCASSSDRGNQPQHFGDGTRLSIL.

This clone was seen more than once but under ten times. The rearrangement links TRBV29-1 to TRBJ1-1, with a tentative D call TRBD1 (5 bases). Deletions cut 6 bases from V and 5 bases from J, with 16 bases between. The CDR3 is 13 residues long. Germline V lookup: CDR1 SQVTM, CDR2 ANQGSEA. Here the CDR3 DNA reads TGCAGCGTGAAACACGGGGGGAAGACTGAAGCTTTCTTT. Its translation: CSVKHGGKTEAFF.

This chain uses TRBV19 with TRBJ2-5; TRBD1 is a possible D gene (5 bases). The better agreement between TRBJ2-7 and the DNA end casts doubt on the J call. The CDR3 contains 15 residues. Germline V gene sequence: CDR1 LNHDA, CDR2 SQIVND (reference sequence). DNA for the CDR3: TGTGCCACCGAAATGAAAGACAGTTTTTCCTACGAGCAGTACTTC. It yields the protein CATEMKDSFSYEQYF.

This clone was seen only a few times. The chain carries TRBV28 and TRBJ2-2; D remains ambiguous. The germline V gene has CDR1 MDHEN and CDR2 SYDVKM. This CDR3 comprises 13 residues. Trimming left V 6 bases short and J 4 bases short, with 9 bases between. The CDR3 DNA reads TGTGCCAGCAGGACTGGATCCACCGGGGAGCTGTTTTTT. Translating gives CASRTGSTGELFF.

The rearrangement joins TRBV5-6 to TRBJ2-3, with D perhaps TRBD1 or TRBD2 (5 bases each). This CDR3 is 16 amino acids long. V shed 0 bases and J shed 5 bases, with 16 bases lying between them. In germline, CDR1 is SGHDT, CDR2 YYEEEE. Here the CDR3 reads CASSLEGTSLQDTQYF. In nucleotides, the CDR3 is TGTGCCAGCAGCTTGGAGGGGACCTCCCTCCAAGATACGCAGTATTTT. The full variable domain, its missing parts supplied by reference TRBV5-6 and TRBJ2-3, is DAGVTQSPTHLIKTRGQQVTLRCSPKSGHDTVSWYQQALGQGPQFIFQYYEEEERQRGNFPDRFSGHQFPNYSSELNVNALLLGDSALYLCASSLEGTSLQDTQYFGPGTRLTVL.

The chain uses TRBV30 and TRBJ1-5; TRBD1 might be the D (6 bases). Germline assignment: CDR1 GTSNPN and CDR2 SVGIG (reference sequence). Trimming stripped 8 bases from V and 5 bases from J, with 16 bases between. The CDR3 is 13 amino acids. The CDR3 region is CALQGGLDQPQHF. For the CDR3, the DNA is TGTGCCCTACAAGGGGGTCTCGATCAGCCCCAGCATTTT.